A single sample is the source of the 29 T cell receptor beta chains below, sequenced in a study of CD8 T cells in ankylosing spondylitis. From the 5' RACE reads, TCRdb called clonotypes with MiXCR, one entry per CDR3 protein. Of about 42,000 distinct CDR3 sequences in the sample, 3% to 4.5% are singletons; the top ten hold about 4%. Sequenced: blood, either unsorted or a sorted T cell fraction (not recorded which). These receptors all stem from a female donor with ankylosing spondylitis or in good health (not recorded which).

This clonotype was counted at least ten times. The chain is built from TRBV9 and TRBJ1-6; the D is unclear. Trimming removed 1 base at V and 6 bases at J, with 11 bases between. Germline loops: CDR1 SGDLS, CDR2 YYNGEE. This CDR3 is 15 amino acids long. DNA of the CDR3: TGTGCCAGCAGCGTAACGGAGGCCTCTAATTCACCCCTCCACTTT. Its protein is CASSVTEASNSPLHF.

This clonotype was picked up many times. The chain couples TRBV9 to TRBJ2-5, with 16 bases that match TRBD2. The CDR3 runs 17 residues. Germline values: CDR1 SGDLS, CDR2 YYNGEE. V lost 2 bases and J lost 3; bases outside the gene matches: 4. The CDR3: CASSVGTSGGAKETQYF. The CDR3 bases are TGTGCCAGCAGCGTCGGGACTAGCGGGGGGGCTAAAGAGACCCAGTACTTC.

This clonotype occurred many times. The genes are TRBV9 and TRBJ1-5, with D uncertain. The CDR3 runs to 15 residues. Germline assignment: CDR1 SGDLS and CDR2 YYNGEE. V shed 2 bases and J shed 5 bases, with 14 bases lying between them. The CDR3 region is CASSVHPGLYQPQHF. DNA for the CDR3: TGTGCCAGCAGCGTGCATCCGGGTCTTTATCAGCCCCAGCATTTT.

This CDR3 is CASSVGQADYEQFF. CDR3 coding DNA: TGTGCCAGCAGCGTAGGGCAGGCGGACTATGAGCAGTTCTTC. This chain links TRBV9 with TRBJ2-1, with D possibly being TRBD2 (5 bases). Germline assignment: CDR1 SGDLS and CDR2 YYNGEE. The CDR3 extends over 14 amino acids. V dropped 0 bases and J dropped 8 bases, with 12 bases sitting between them.

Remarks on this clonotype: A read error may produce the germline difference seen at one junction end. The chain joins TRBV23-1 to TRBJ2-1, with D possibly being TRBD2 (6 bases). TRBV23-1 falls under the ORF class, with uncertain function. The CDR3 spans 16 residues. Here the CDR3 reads CACRQPGDPEPNEQFF. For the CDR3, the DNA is TGCGCCTGCAGGCAGCCGGGGGACCCAGAGCCCAATGAGCAGTTCTTC.

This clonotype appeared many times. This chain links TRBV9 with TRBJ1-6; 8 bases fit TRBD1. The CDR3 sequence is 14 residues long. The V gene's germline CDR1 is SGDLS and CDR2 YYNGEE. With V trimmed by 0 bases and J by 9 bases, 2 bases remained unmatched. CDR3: CASSVDQGASPLHF. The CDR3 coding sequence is TGTGCCAGCAGCGTAGACCAGGGGGCTTCACCCCTCCACTTT.

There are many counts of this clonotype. CDR3 in amino acids: CASSLASWGGYQPQHF. CDR3 DNA: TGTGCCAGCAGCTTAGCGTCTTGGGGGGGTTACCAGCCCCAGCATTTT. This sequence joins TRBV7-4 and TRBJ1-5; tentative D call: TRBD1 (5 bases). Germline assignment: CDR1 SGHVT and CDR2 SQSDAQ. V lost 0 bases to trimming and J lost 7 bases, with 16 bases between them. The CDR3 consists of 16 residues. The full variable domain, completed using reference TRBV7-4 and TRBJ1-5, is GAGVSQSPRYKVAKRGRDVALRCDSISGHVTLYWYRQTLGQGSEVLTYSQSDAQRDKSGRPSGRFSAERPERSVSTLKIQRTEQGDSAVYLCASSLASWGGYQPQHFGDGTRLSIL.

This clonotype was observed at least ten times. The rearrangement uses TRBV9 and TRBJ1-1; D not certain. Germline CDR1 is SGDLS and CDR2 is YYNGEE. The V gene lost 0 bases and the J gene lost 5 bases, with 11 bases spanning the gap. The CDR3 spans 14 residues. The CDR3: CASSVDEVGTEAFF. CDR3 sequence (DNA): TGTGCCAGCAGCGTAGATGAGGTCGGAACTGAAGCTTTCTTT.

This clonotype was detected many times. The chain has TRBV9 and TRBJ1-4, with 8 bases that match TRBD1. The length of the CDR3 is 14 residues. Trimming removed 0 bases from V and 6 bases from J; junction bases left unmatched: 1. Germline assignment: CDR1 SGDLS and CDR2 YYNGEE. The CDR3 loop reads CASSVETGDEKLFF. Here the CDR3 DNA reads TGTGCCAGCAGCGTAGAGACAGGGGATGAAAAACTGTTTTTT. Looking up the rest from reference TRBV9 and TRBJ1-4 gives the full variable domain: DSGVTQTPKHLITATGQRVTLRCSPRSGDLSVYWYQQSLDQGLQFLIQYYNGEERAKGNILERFSAQQFPDLHSELNLSSLELGDSALYFCASSVETGDEKLFFGSGTQLSVL.

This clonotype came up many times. CDR3 region: CASSKFREYSGNTIYF. DNA for the CDR3: TGTGCCAGCAGCAAGTTTAGGGAGTATTCTGGAAACACCATATATTTT. This chain joins TRBV9 and TRBJ1-3; D gene uncertain. This CDR3 has 16 residues. Per germline, CDR1 SGDLS and CDR2 YYNGEE. V lost 4 bases and J 1 base, leaving 15 bases between the germline ends.

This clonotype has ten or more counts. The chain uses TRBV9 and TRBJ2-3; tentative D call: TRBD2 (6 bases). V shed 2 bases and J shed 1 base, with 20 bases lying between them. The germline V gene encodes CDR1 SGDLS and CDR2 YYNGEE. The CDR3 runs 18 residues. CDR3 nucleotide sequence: TGTGCCAGCAGCGTGGGCGGGGTATTACCTAGCGGCACAGATACGCAGTATTTT. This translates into CASSVGGVLPSGTDTQYF.

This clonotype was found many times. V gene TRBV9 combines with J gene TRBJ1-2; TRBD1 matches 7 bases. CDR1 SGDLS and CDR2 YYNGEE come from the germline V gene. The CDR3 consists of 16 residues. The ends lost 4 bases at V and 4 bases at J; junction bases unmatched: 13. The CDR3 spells CASSPWTQGNPYGYTF. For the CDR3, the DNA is TGTGCCAGCAGCCCATGGACACAGGGGAACCCCTATGGCTACACCTTC.

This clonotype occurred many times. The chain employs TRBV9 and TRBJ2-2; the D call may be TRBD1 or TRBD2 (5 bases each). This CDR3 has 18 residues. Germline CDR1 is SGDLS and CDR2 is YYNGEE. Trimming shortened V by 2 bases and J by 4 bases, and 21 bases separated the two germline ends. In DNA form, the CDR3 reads TGTGCCAGCAGCGTTCATCTGGGAGCAGGGAAGCTCACCGGGGAGCTGTTTTTT. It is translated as CASSVHLGAGKLTGELFF.

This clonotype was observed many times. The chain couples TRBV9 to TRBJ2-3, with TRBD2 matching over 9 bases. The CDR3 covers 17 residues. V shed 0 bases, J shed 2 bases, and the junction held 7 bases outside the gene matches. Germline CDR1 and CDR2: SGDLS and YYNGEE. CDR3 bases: TGTGCCAGCAGCGTAGCTCTCGCGGGGGGGGACACAGATACGCAGTATTTT. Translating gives CASSVALAGGDTDTQYF.

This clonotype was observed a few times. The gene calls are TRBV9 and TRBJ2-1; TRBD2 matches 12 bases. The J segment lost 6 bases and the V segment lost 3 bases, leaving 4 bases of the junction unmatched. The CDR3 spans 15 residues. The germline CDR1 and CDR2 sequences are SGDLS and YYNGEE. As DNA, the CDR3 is TGTGCCAGCAGCGCGACTAGCGGGGGAATCAATGAGCAGTTCTTC. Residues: CASSATSGGINEQFF.

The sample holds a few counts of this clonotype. The CDR3 DNA is TGTGCCAGCAGCCCAACAACGGGACAGGGAGAGACCCAGTACTTC. This encodes CASSPTTGQGETQYF. V usage is TRBV9 and J usage is TRBJ2-5; the match to TRBD1 covers 9 bases. J was trimmed by 4 bases and V by 4 bases; bases with no gene match: 8. Germline-derived CDR1 and CDR2 are SGDLS and YYNGEE. The CDR3 length is 15 residues.

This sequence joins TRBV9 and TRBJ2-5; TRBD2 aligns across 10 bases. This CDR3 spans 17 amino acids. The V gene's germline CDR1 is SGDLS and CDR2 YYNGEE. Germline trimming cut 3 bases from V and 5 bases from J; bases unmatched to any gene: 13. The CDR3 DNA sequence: TGTGCCAGCAGCGAAGGGGCTAGCGGGGGCTCCCGTGAGACCCAGTACTTC. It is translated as CASSEGASGGSRETQYF.

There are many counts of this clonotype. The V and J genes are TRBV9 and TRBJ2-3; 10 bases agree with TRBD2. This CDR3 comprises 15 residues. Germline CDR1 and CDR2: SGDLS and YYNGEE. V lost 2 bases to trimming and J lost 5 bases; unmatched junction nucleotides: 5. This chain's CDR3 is CASSVALAGIDTQYF. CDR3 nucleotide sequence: TGTGCCAGCAGCGTCGCACTAGCGGGGATAGATACGCAGTATTTT.

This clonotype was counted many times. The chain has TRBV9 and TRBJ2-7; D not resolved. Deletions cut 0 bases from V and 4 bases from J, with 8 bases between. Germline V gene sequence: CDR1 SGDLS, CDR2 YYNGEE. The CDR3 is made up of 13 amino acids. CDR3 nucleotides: TGTGCCAGCAGCGTAGATTCCAGATACGAGCAGTACTTC. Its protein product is CASSVDSRYEQYF. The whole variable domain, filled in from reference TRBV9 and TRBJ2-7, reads DSGVTQTPKHLITATGQRVTLRCSPRSGDLSVYWYQQSLDQGLQFLIQYYNGEERAKGNILERFSAQQFPDLHSELNLSSLELGDSALYFCASSVDSRYEQYFGPGTRLTVT.

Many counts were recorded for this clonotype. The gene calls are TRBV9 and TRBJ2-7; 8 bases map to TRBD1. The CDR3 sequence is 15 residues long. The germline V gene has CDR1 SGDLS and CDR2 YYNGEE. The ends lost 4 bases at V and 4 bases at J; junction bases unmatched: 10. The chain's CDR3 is CASSPRSGTGYEQYF. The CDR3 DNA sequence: TGTGCCAGCAGCCCCCGGTCAGGGACAGGATACGAGCAGTACTTC.

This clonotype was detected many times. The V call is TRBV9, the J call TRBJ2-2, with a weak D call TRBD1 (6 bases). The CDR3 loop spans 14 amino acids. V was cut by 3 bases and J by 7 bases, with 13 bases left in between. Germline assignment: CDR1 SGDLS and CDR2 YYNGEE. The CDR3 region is CASSGTQGIGELFF. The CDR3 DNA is TGTGCCAGCAGCGGTACACAGGGAATCGGGGAGCTGTTTTTT.

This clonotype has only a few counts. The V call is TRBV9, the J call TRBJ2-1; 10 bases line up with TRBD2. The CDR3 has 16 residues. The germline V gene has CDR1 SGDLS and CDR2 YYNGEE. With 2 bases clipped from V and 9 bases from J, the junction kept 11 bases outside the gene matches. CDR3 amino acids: CASSVGVAGGRREQFF. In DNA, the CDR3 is TGTGCCAGCAGCGTTGGGGTAGCGGGGGGCCGGCGTGAGCAGTTCTTC.

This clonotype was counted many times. The CDR3 nucleotides read TGTGCCAGCAGCCCAGAGACTAGCCCCACAGATACGCAGTATTTT. Translating gives CASSPETSPTDTQYF. This chain links TRBV9 with TRBJ2-3; 7 nucleotides line up with TRBD2. The CDR3 has 15 amino acids. The J segment lost 2 bases and the V segment lost 4 bases, leaving 7 bases of the junction unmatched. Germline V gene data show CDR1 as SGDLS and CDR2 as YYNGEE.

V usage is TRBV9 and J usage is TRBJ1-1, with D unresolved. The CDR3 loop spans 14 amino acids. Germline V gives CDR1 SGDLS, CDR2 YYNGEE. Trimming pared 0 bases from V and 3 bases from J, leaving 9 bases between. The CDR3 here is CASSVAGSYTEAFF. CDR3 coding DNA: TGTGCCAGCAGCGTAGCCGGGTCGTACACTGAAGCTTTCTTT.

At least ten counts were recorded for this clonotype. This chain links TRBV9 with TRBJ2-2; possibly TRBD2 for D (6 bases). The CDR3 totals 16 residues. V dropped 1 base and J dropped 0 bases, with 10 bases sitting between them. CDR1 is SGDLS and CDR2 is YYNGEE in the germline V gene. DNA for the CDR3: TGTGCCAGCAGCGTACGGGGGTTCCCGAACACCGGGGAGCTGTTTTTT. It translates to CASSVRGFPNTGELFF.

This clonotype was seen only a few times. The CDR3 region has the DNA TGTGCCAGCAGCGGCCCCGGGGACAACGAGCAGTACTTC. It translates to CASSGPGDNEQYF. The chain carries TRBV9 and TRBJ2-7; D might be TRBD1 (6 bases). V gave up 3 bases and J gave up 5 bases, with 12 bases separating them. Germline V gene lookup returns CDR1 SGDLS and CDR2 YYNGEE. The CDR3 covers 13 residues.

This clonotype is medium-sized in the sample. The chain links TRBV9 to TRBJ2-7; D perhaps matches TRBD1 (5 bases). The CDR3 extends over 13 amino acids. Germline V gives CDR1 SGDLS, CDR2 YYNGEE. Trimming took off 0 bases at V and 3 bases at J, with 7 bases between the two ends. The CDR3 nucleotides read TGTGCCAGCAGCGTAGCGGACAACTACGAGCAGTACTTC. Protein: CASSVADNYEQYF.

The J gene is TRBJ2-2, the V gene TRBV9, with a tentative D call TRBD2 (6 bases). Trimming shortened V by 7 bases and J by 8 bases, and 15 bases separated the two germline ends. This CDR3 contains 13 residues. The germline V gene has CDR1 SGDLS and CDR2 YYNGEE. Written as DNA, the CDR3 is TGTGCCAGCGGGTCGGGGGATAAGGGGGAGCTGTTTTTT. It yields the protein CASGSGDKGELFF.

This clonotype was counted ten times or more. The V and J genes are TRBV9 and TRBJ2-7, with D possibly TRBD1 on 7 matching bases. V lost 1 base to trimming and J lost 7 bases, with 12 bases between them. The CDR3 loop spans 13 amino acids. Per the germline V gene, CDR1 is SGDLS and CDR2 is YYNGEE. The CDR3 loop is CASSVSPGGEQYF. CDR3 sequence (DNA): TGTGCCAGCAGCGTAAGCCCAGGGGGGGAGCAGTACTTC.